One and the same sample provided the 32 T cell receptor beta chains below, sequenced in a study of a mutant IDH1 vaccine in newly diagnosed glioma. Clones were sequenced by immunoSEQ multiplex PCR, and TCRdb holds only the in-frame ones, with some missing. The sample contains roughly 51,000 clones, less than 85% of which appear only once. Time point of the sample: week 47, end of study. The study gave 300 ug of mutant IDH1 20-mer peptide per vaccine dose, with topical imiquimod. These receptors' targets are unknown. Sequenced material: PBMCs, taken from a glioma patient whose treatment included an IDH1 peptide vaccine. The receptors were sampled from a woman between 25 and 40 years old with glioma. Some clones in this sample may be carry-over from other donors' samples.

The rearrangement joins TRBV27 to TRBJ1-1; D gene uncertain. The length of the CDR3 is 12 residues. CDR1 and CDR2 from the germline V gene are MNHEY and SMNVEV (reference sequence). V lost 5 bases to trimming and J lost 8 bases, with 12 bases between them. Here the CDR3 DNA reads TGTGCCAGCAGTCCGCCGAGTCGCGAAGCTTTCTTT. Translation: CASSPPSREAFF.

This clone was seen a few times. This chain connects TRBV7-9 to TRBJ2-5; tentative D call: TRBD1 (6 bases). V lost 4 bases to trimming and J lost 5 bases, with 11 bases between them. The CDR3 sequence is 13 residues long. Germline CDR1 and CDR2: SEHNR and FQNEAQ (reference sequence). CDR3 sequence: CASSSQGGETQYF. CDR3 DNA sequence: TGTGCCAGCAGCTCACAGGGTGGGGAGACCCAGTACTTC.

This chain joins TRBV5-8 and TRBJ2-7; TRBD1 is a possible D gene (5 bases). The V gene's germline CDR1 is SGHTS and CDR2 YDEGEE. The V gene lost 1 base and the J gene lost 2 bases, with 13 bases spanning the gap. This CDR3 contains 15 residues. Here the CDR3 DNA reads TGTGCCAGCAGCTTGTCTGCAGGGTACCCCTACGAGCAGTACTTC. Translated: CASSLSAGYPYEQYF.

J is TRBJ2-1 and V is TRBV4-1, with D unclear. This CDR3 comprises 14 residues. CDR1 is MGHRA, CDR2 YSYEKL, per germline. The ends were cut back, 1 base at V and 10 bases at J, with 14 bases in the middle. The CDR3 here is CASSQVVGPGEQFF. The DNA for the CDR3 is TGCGCCAGCAGCCAAGTAGTGGGCCCCGGCGAGCAGTTCTTC.

The chain uses TRBV6-6 and TRBJ1-1; D is uncertain. V lost 6 bases, J lost 1 base, and 12 bases lay in between. The CDR3 contains 14 residues. Germline CDR1 MNHNY, CDR2 SVGAGI (reference sequence). Written as DNA, the CDR3 is TGTGCCAGCAGCCGACTTCCCGAGAACACTGAAGCTTTCTTT. Protein: CASSRLPENTEAFF.

V is TRBV27 and J is TRBJ2-1; D call uncertain. The CDR3 is 15 amino acids. V was trimmed by 5 bases and J by 5 bases, leaving 16 bases between them. Germline V lookup: CDR1 MNHEY, CDR2 SMNVEV (reference sequence). The CDR3 DNA is TGTGCCAGCAGTCTGATTCCCGTAACAAACAATGAGCAGTTCTTC. This codes for CASSLIPVTNNEQFF.

For the CDR3, the DNA is TGTGCCAGCAGCCAAGATTTGAGCAAAGGGGAAGCTGAAGCTTTCTTT. It translates to CASSQDLSKGEAEAFF. This chain connects TRBV4-2 to TRBJ1-1; a possible D gene is TRBD1 (5 bases). CDR1 and CDR2 (germline): LGHNA, YNFKEQ. The V gene lost 0 bases and the J gene lost 6 bases, with 17 bases spanning the gap. The CDR3 has 16 residues.

The chain carries TRBV6-1 and TRBJ2-1; D call uncertain. Trimming left V 2 bases short and J 9 bases short, with 14 bases between. This CDR3 is 14 amino acids long. Germline V gene lookup returns CDR1 MNHNS and CDR2 SASEGT. CDR3 coding DNA: TGTGCCAGCAGTGAAAACCCCGTGACGGGTGAGCAGTTCTTC. Its translation: CASSENPVTGEQFF.

The rearrangement links TRBV28 to TRBJ1-5; D is perhaps TRBD1 (5 bases). In germline, CDR1 is MDHEN, CDR2 SYDVKM. CDR3 length equals 14 residues. Trimming shortened V by 5 bases and J by 2 bases, and 10 bases separated the two germline ends. The CDR3 spells CASSVGTGNQPQHF. CDR3 nucleotides: TGTGCCAGCAGTGTAGGGACGGGCAATCAGCCCCAGCATTTT.

This clone was recorded only once. J is TRBJ2-1 and V is TRBV4-1; 7 bases line up with TRBD2. Per germline, CDR1 MGHRA and CDR2 YSYEKL. The CDR3 extends over 15 amino acids. V shed 0 bases, J shed 5 bases, and the junction held 4 bases outside the gene matches. The CDR3 here is CASSQEGGRHNEQFF. The CDR3 DNA reads TGCGCCAGCAGCCAAGAAGGCGGGAGACACAATGAGCAGTTCTTC.

The V and J genes are TRBV19 and TRBJ1-1; D remains ambiguous. The CDR3 length is 15 residues. Between the trimmed V and J ends, which lost 2 bases and 0 bases, there was a span of 10 bases. Germline lookup yields CDR1 LNHDA and CDR2 SQIVND (reference sequence). CDR3 DNA: TGTGCCAGTAGTATAAGACACGCTATGAACACTGAAGCTTTCTTT. This gives the protein CASSIRHAMNTEAFF. The complete variable domain, with remaining parts taken from reference TRBV19 and TRBJ1-1, reads DGGITQSPKYLFRKEGQNVTLSCEQNLNHDAMYWYRQDPGQGLRLIYYSQIVNDFQKGDIAEGYSVSREKKESFPLTVTSAQKNPTAFYLCASSIRHAMNTEAFFGQGTRLTVV.

This sequence joins TRBV7-9 and TRBJ1-2; D might be TRBD1 (5 bases). Trimming took off 0 bases at V and 2 bases at J, with 7 bases between the two ends. The CDR3 length is 14 residues. The germline V gene has CDR1 SEHNR and CDR2 FQNEAQ (reference sequence). The CDR3: CASSLAGGNYGYTF. The CDR3 DNA is TGTGCCAGCAGCTTAGCGGGGGGAAACTATGGCTACACCTTC.

The chain employs TRBV2 and TRBJ1-1; 8 bases align to TRBD1. Germline V lookup: CDR1 SNHLY, CDR2 FYNNEI. The CDR3 sequence is 14 residues long. Trimming removed 6 bases from V and 1 base from J; junction bases left unmatched: 4. This CDR3 reads CASRIGQGNTEAFF. In DNA form, the CDR3 reads TGTGCCAGCAGGATAGGACAGGGGAACACTGAAGCTTTCTTT.

This chain links TRBV5-6 with TRBJ2-1; D not resolved. This CDR3 region has 11 residues. The germline CDR1 and CDR2 sequences are SGHDT and YYEEEE. V was shortened by 1 base and J by 4 bases, with 0 bases between the two germline ends. The CDR3 sequence is CASSLYNEQFF. The CDR3 DNA reads as TGTGCCAGCAGCTTGTACAATGAGCAGTTCTTC.

This chain uses TRBV9 with TRBJ2-1, with D uncertain. The V gene's germline CDR1 is SGDLS and CDR2 YYNGEE. Between the trimmed V and J ends, which lost 0 bases and 9 bases, there was a span of 7 bases. The CDR3 totals 12 residues. The DNA for the CDR3 is TGTGCCAGCAGCGTAGGGGGTCCTGAGCAGTTCTTC. Translating gives CASSVGGPEQFF.

The V and J genes are TRBV13 and TRBJ1-1, with D possibly being TRBD1 (5 bases). V dropped 1 base and J dropped 0 bases, with 15 bases sitting between them. CDR3 size: 17 residues. The V gene's germline CDR1 is PRHDT and CDR2 FYEKMQ (reference sequence). CDR3 region: CASSLVQGLGMNTEAFF. The CDR3 coding sequence is TGTGCCAGCAGCTTAGTGCAGGGCCTGGGGATGAACACTGAAGCTTTCTTT.

The chain uses TRBV5-6 and TRBJ1-2; the D is unclear. Germline CDR1 is SGHDT and CDR2 is YYEEEE. V lost 4 bases to trimming and J lost 0 bases, with 16 bases between them. The CDR3 sequence is 16 residues long. The CDR3 protein is CASSHWRAGSNYGYTF. CDR3 coding DNA: TGTGCCAGCAGCCACTGGAGGGCAGGATCTAACTATGGCTACACCTTC.

The chain has TRBV29-1 and TRBJ1-1, with no clear D. CDR3 length equals 12 residues. Germline CDR1 is SQVTM and CDR2 is ANQGSEA. V lost 6 bases, J lost 6 bases, and 14 bases lay in between. The CDR3 sequence: CSVRSGSAEAFF. The CDR3 nucleotides read TGCAGCGTCCGGTCTGGGAGTGCTGAAGCTTTCTTT.

This sequence joins TRBV18 and TRBJ2-1, with a possible D match to TRBD2 (7 bases). This CDR3 region has 14 residues. Germline V CDR1 and CDR2: KGHSH, LQKENI. Between the trimmed V and J ends, which lost 3 bases and 4 bases, there was a span of 10 bases. CDR3 sequence reads: CASSPEGGYNEQFF. In nucleotides, the CDR3 is TGTGCCAGCTCACCGGAGGGGGGGTACAATGAGCAGTTCTTC.

Comments on this clone: One end of the junction is discordant with germline, which a read error may explain. The chain has TRBV5-6 and TRBJ2-4, with 7 bases fitting TRBD1. Germline CDR1 reads SGHDT; CDR2 reads YYEEEE. The CDR3 has 16 amino acids. As DNA, the CDR3 is TGTGCCAGCAGCTTGGTAGGGGGCGAGGAGAGCGGCGGAGCCTCCTTC. As protein: CASSLVGGEESGGASF.

J is TRBJ2-5 and V is TRBV6-5; D is ambiguous. Per germline, CDR1 MNHEY and CDR2 SVGAGI. V was pared by 1 base and J by 4 bases, with 10 bases between. This CDR3 region has 14 residues. The CDR3 sequence is CASSYLGRLETQYF. In nucleotides, the CDR3 is TGTGCCAGCAGTTACTTGGGTAGACTAGAGACCCAGTACTTC.

This CDR3 reads CASSEPKAFTAEYSYEQYF. CDR3 DNA: TGCGCCAGCAGTGAGCCAAAGGCTTTCACCGCCGAATACTCCTACGAGCAGTACTTC. The gene calls are TRBV10-2 and TRBJ2-7, with D hard to call. The CDR3 has 19 residues. Trimming cost V 2 bases and J 0 bases, with 23 bases left between them. The V gene's germline CDR1 is WSHSY and CDR2 SAAADI.

This chain joins TRBV19 and TRBJ2-5; 7 nucleotides match TRBD2. The last part of the DNA fits TRBJ2-7 better; the J call may be wrong. The CDR3 covers 13 residues. Germline V lookup: CDR1 LNHDA, CDR2 SQIVND (reference sequence). This chain's CDR3 is CASSLAGAYEQYF. The DNA of the CDR3 is TGTGCCAGTAGCTTGGCGGGAGCCTACGAGCAGTACTTC.

The rearrangement uses TRBV9 and TRBJ2-2, with D unresolved. CDR3 length: 13 amino acids. The germline CDR1 and CDR2 sequences are SGDLS and YYNGEE. V lost 1 base and J 7 bases, leaving 8 bases between the germline ends. The CDR3 DNA is TGTGCCAGCAGCGTAAAGCCCAGCGGGGAGCTGTTTTTT. Protein sequence: CASSVKPSGELFF.

The V gene is TRBV7-9, the J gene TRBJ2-5, with unresolved D. The CDR3 runs to 17 residues. The germline V gene has CDR1 SEHNR and CDR2 FQNEAQ (reference sequence). V shed 5 bases and J shed 3 bases, with 22 bases lying between them. The CDR3 is CASSTGQPTPTKETQYF. The CDR3 nucleotides read TGTGCCAGCAGCACTGGCCAGCCGACACCCACCAAAGAGACCCAGTACTTC.

This chain uses TRBV6-5 with TRBJ2-5, with D maybe TRBD2 (6 bases). The CDR3 spans 14 residues. The germline V gene encodes CDR1 MNHEY and CDR2 SVGAGI. V was clipped by 8 bases and J by 5 bases, with 18 bases between them. The chain's CDR3 is CASSSSGTGETQYF. As DNA, the CDR3 is TGTGCCAGCTCATCTTCCGGGACTGGGGAGACCCAGTACTTC.

With regard to this clone: Additional DNA sequences in this sample encode the identical CDR3. The chain combines TRBV30 with TRBJ1-1; no firm D call. With 0 bases removed from V and 4 bases from J, the gap between germline ends came to 6 bases. This CDR3 contains 12 residues. The V gene's germline CDR1 is GTSNPN and CDR2 SVGIG (reference sequence). The CDR3 DNA reads as TGTGCCTGGAGTGTACTAGGCACTGAAGCTTTCTTT. This sequence encodes CAWSVLGTEAFF.

This clone was detected only once. CDR3 sequence (DNA): TGTGCCAGCAGCCCTCCCGTAGTAAGGACACCCGGGTGGTACGAGCAGTACTTC. Its protein is CASSPPVVRTPGWYEQYF. The rearrangement uses TRBV7-9 and TRBJ2-7; perhaps TRBD1 as D (5 bases). Trimming removed 5 bases from V and 4 bases from J, with 27 bases in between. The CDR3 is made up of 18 amino acids. Germline CDR1 reads SEHNR; CDR2 reads FQNEAQ (reference sequence).

The V gene is TRBV5-6, the J gene TRBJ2-1; a possible D gene is TRBD1 (6 bases). The CDR3 is 14 residues long. V lost 0 bases to trimming and J lost 10 bases, with 14 bases between them. Germline CDR1 SGHDT, CDR2 YYEEEE. CDR3 protein: CASSLVQGSREQFF. The DNA for the CDR3 is TGTGCCAGCAGCTTGGTACAGGGCTCTAGGGAGCAGTTCTTC.

The chain couples TRBV4-1 to TRBJ1-3, with D unclear. V lost 4 bases, J lost 1 base, and 11 bases lay in between. Germline V gene lookup returns CDR1 MGHRA and CDR2 YSYEKL. There are 15 residues in the CDR3. CDR3 DNA sequence: TGCGCCAGCAGCCTTCCACAGAGATCTGGAAACACCATATATTTT. Amino acid sequence: CASSLPQRSGNTIYF.

The chain couples TRBV2 to TRBJ1-1, with D possibly matching TRBD1 (5 bases). V was clipped by 6 bases and J by 5 bases, with 16 bases between them. The CDR3 length is 14 residues. CDR1 and CDR2 (germline): SNHLY, FYNNEI. This chain's CDR3 is CASRAEEGVTEAFF. The CDR3, as DNA: TGTGCCAGCAGAGCCGAGGAAGGGGTGACTGAAGCTTTCTTT.

This chain joins TRBV30 and TRBJ1-1; D is undetermined. The CDR3 length is 11 residues. Trimming took off 2 bases at V and 6 bases at J, with 7 bases between the two ends. Germline CDR1 is GTSNPN and CDR2 is SVGIG (reference sequence). CDR3 residues: CAWSPGSEAFF. As DNA, the CDR3 is TGTGCCTGGAGTCCGGGATCTGAAGCTTTCTTT.